This entry lists 17 T cell receptor beta chains sequenced from one sample in a study of tumor and adjacent non-tumor tissue in lung cancer. This sample's RNA came from whole unsorted tissue. More than 3 cm separated this lung sample from the edge of the tumor. Three rounds of nested PCR, following a modified ARM-PCR protocol, produced the TCRbeta library. MiXCR, applied by TCRdb to the multiplex PCR reads, yields one record per CDR3 protein. The sample holds approximately 100,000 distinct CDR3 sequences; approximately 65% are singletons and the top ten take approximately 18%. Sample: distant non-tumor lung tissue. The receptors here all came from a man in his thirties or forties with non-small cell lung cancer.

For this clonotype: The CDR3 carries no conserved terminal phenylalanine or tryptophan, so it likely arises from a read error. It is unclear where the CDR3 begins or ends on the DNA, so no DNA is shown, and the CDR3 is as TCRdb lists it. The chain has TRBV11-2 and TRBJ2-1; TRBD2, the D gene given by the table, was not confirmed from the DNA. Germline values: CDR1 SGHAT, CDR2 FQNNGV. Ends included, the CDR3 has 15 residues. The CDR3 sequence is CASSFSSGSVNEQFS.

On this clonotype: One end of the junction does not line up with germline, which may come from a read error. The chain joins TRBV20-1 to TRBJ2-3; TRBD2 matches 7 bases. Germline V lookup: CDR1 DFQATT, CDR2 SNEGSKA (reference sequence). CDR3 size: 14 residues. Here the CDR3 DNA reads TGCAGAGCGGTAGGCGGACTAGTCCTAGATAAGCAGTATTTT. It specifies CRAVGGLVLDKQYF.

The V gene is TRBV6-6, the J gene TRBJ2-7; no firm D call. The ends were cut back, 4 bases at V and 7 bases at J, with 11 bases in the middle. CDR3 length: 12 residues. Germline-derived CDR1 and CDR2 are MNHNY and SVGAGI (reference sequence). The CDR3 region is CASSSTLHEQYF. CDR3 bases: TGTGCCAGCAGTTCGACCTTGCATGAGCAGTACTTC.

This clonotype has just a few counts. A read error may be the cause here, since a much bigger clone is one base away. This chain uses TRBV4-1 with TRBJ2-2; D unclear. Germline-derived CDR1 and CDR2 are MGHRA and YSYEKL. CDR3 length: 15 residues. CDR3 sequence reads: CTSSQESGATGELFF. The CDR3 DNA is TGCACCAGCAGCCAAGAGAGTGGCGCCACCGGGGAGCTGTTTTTT.

Remarks on this clonotype: A junction boundary mismatches the germline segment, possibly from a read error. CDR3 nucleotide sequence: TGCAGTGTTAGAAACAATCAGGAGGCTTACGAGCAGTACTTC. It codes for CSVRNNQEAYEQYF. The chain has TRBV20-1 and TRBJ2-7; weak D call: TRBD2 (5 bases). The CDR3 is 14 amino acids. Germline V CDR1 and CDR2: DFQATT, SNEGSKA (reference sequence).

In regard to this clonotype: One end of the junction is discordant with germline, which a read error may explain. This chain links TRBV6-6 with TRBJ2-1; TRBD1 matches 7 bases. CDR3 length: 15 residues. Germline CDR1 MNHNY, CDR2 SVGAGI (reference sequence). Written as DNA, the CDR3 is TGTGCCAGCAGTCACCCGAGACAGGGATACAATGAGCAGTTATTC. Protein sequence: CASSHPRQGYNEQLF.

Worth noting for this clonotype: The conserved phenylalanine or tryptophan normally closing the CDR3 is absent here, so this likely arose from a read error. The J gene is TRBJ2-5, the V gene TRBV11-2; 8 bases are shared with TRBD2. CDR1 is SGHAT and CDR2 is FQNNGV in the germline V gene. V was clipped by 7 bases and J by 2 bases; unmatched bases: 3. This CDR3 spans 13 amino acids. The CDR3 spells CASNTSGQETQYS. DNA for the CDR3: TGTGCCAGCAATACTAGCGGTCAAGAGACCCAGTACTCC.

With regard to this clonotype: Given the absence of the conserved phenylalanine or tryptophan at the CDR3 end, a read error is likely. The chain couples TRBV12-3 or TRBV12-4 to TRBJ2-7; 12 nucleotides agree with TRBD2. V lost 10 bases and J lost 4; bases outside the gene matches: 14. The CDR3 is made up of 16 amino acids. The CDR3 here is CANNSSTSGRRYEQYS. CDR3 nucleotide sequence: TGTGCCAACAATTCCTCCACTAGCGGGAGGAGGTACGAGCAGTACTCC.

A note on this clonotype: The junction and the germline gene differ at one end; a read error may be behind it. This sequence joins TRBV20-1 and TRBJ2-7; TRBD2 matches 11 bases. The CDR3 spans 16 residues. The germline CDR1 and CDR2 sequences are DFQATT and SNEGSKA (reference sequence). DNA of the CDR3: TGCAGTGCCTCCGGGACTAGCGGTAATATCTCCTACGGGCAGTACTTC. It specifies CSASGTSGNISYGQYF.

Concerning this clonotype: A read error is possible here, since a much larger clone lies one base away. This chain joins TRBV5-6 and TRBJ2-1, with TRBD1 matching 9 bases. Germline values: CDR1 SGHDT, CDR2 YYEEEE. The CDR3 has 15 amino acids. The CDR3 DNA is TGTCCCAGCAGACCCACAGGGGGCGCCCACAATGAGCAGTTCTTC. Its protein product is CPSRPTGGAHNEQFF.

As for this clonotype: One junction end does not reproduce the germline sequence, and a read error may be involved. The V and J genes are TRBV29-1 and TRBJ2-3, with D perhaps TRBD2 (6 bases). This CDR3 region has 15 residues. Germline values: CDR1 SQVTM, CDR2 ANQGSEA. CDR3 loop: CIVPPRRGFTDTQYF. The CDR3 nucleotides read TGCATCGTTCCCCCTCGGCGGGGATTCACAGATACGCAGTATTTT.

To note about this clonotype: No conserved phenylalanine or tryptophan ends this CDR3, so it is likely a read error. The limits of the CDR3 on the DNA are not certain, so only TCRdb's listed CDR3 is given. The rearrangement joins TRBV20-1 to TRBJ2-7; TRBD2, the D gene given by the table, was not confirmed from the DNA. The germline V gene has CDR1 DFQATT and CDR2 SNEGSKA (reference sequence). The CDR3 is made up of 16 amino acids, end residues included. CDR3 protein: CSARSRVAGAPYEQYL.

Worth noting for this clonotype: This CDR3 is missing its conserved last phenylalanine or tryptophan, likely due to a read error. The gene calls are TRBV29-1 and TRBJ1-1; tentative D call: TRBD1 (5 bases). The germline V and J ends were trimmed by 6 bases and 2 bases, with 13 bases remaining between them. The CDR3 covers 13 residues. Per the germline V gene, CDR1 is SQVTM and CDR2 is ANQGSEA. The CDR3 loop reads CSVWTLNNTEAFL. In nucleotides, the CDR3 is TGCAGCGTGTGGACACTGAATAACACTGAAGCTTTCTTA.

Turning to this clonotype: A junction boundary mismatches the germline segment, possibly from a read error. The CDR3 DNA reads as TGTGCCAACAGCCCGGGCCTTTGGGGCGAGCAGTACTTC. It translates to CANSPGLWGEQYF. The chain is built from TRBV5-4 and TRBJ2-7; D ambiguous. CDR3 length: 13 residues. The germline gives CDR1 SGHNT, CDR2 YYREEE (reference sequence). Full variable domain (remainder filled in from reference TRBV5-4 and TRBJ2-7): ETGVTQSPTHLIKTRGQQVTLRCSSQSGHNTVSWYQQALGQGPQFIFQYYREEENGRGNFPPRFSGLQFPNYSSELNVNALELDDSALYLCANSPGLWGEQYFGPGTRLTVT.

In the case of this clonotype: A junction boundary mismatches the germline segment, possibly from a read error. V usage is TRBV29-1 and J usage is TRBJ2-7; D call uncertain. CDR1 is SQVTM, CDR2 ANQGSEA, per germline. The CDR3 length is 11 residues. CDR3 residues: CNVAGTHERYF. The CDR3 region has the DNA TGCAACGTTGCAGGTACCCACGAGCGGTACTTC.

This clonotype was detected many times. The V gene is TRBV29-1, the J gene TRBJ1-2; a possible D gene is TRBD1 (5 bases). The germline CDR1 and CDR2 sequences are SQVTM and ANQGSEA. Trimming took 6 bases from V and 0 from J, leaving 14 bases between them. CDR3 size: 14 residues. CDR3 in DNA: TGCAGCGTCGTGGGACGGGGAACTAACTATGGCTACACCTTC. Residues: CSVVGRGTNYGYTF.

On this clonotype: A junction boundary mismatches the germline segment, possibly from a read error. The genes are TRBV6-5 and TRBJ1-2; perhaps TRBD1 as D (6 bases). This CDR3 has 13 amino acids. Germline CDR1 and CDR2: MNHEY and SVGAGI. This CDR3 is CAGKQGLNYVYTF. Written as DNA, the CDR3 is TGTGCCGGTAAACAGGGCCTGAACTATGTCTACACCTTC.